The clone carrying this TCR beta chain was counted a few times. What it binds is not known. PBMCs were cryopreserved, and roughly 1.9 micrograms of genomic DNA from them went into TCR beta libraries. The ends were cut back, 3 bases at V and 6 bases at J, with 10 bases in the middle. The CDR3 runs 13 residues. Germline V CDR1 and CDR2: SGDLS, YYNGEE. Sequencing was performed with immunoSEQ multiplex PCR; in TCRdb, only in-frame clones are kept and a portion is missing. Of some 200,000 clones detected, just over 70% appear once; the ten largest clones hold about 6.4%. The source of the sample is a study of cytotoxic CD8 clonotypes in ibrutinib-treated CLL. On the study more broadly: Collecting the response samples happened after a median roughly eleven months of treatment, with a range of 6 to 36. Study-wide results and caveats: Baseline clonality exceeded age-matched healthy donors and tracked circulating CD8+ T-cell counts.

The chain couples TRBV9 to TRBJ2-1; no reliable D call. Sequencing used PBMCs, obtained after 12 months of ibrutinib treatment. This sequence was found in a human donor with chronic lymphocytic leukemia. CDR3 sequence: CASSENSANEQFF. DNA of the CDR3: TGTGCCAGCAGCGAAAACAGCGCCAATGAGCAGTTCTTC.